This T cell receptor beta chain was observed in a study of blood T cell repertoires in COVID-19. This clone was seen a handful of times. The assay was immunoSEQ multiplex PCR, and TCRdb's table has in-frame clones only and misses some. The repertoire holds about 360,000 clones, with around 83% as singletons. The CDR3 totals 15 residues. Trimming removed 0 bases from V and 4 bases from J, with 12 bases in between. Germline V lookup: CDR1 LGHNA, CDR2 YSLEER. This chain connects TRBV4-3 to TRBJ1-2; perhaps TRBD1 as D (6 bases). Sequencing was done on a sample of peripheral blood. This TCR derives from a man aged 25-45 years with active or convalescent COVID-19. CDR3 residues: CASSQDRRQVYGYTF. The CDR3 DNA sequence: TGCGCCAGCAGCCAAGATAGGAGACAGGTCTATGGCTACACCTTC.